What follows are 23 T cell receptor beta chains derived from one specimen sequenced in a study of T cell responses to AZD1222 COVID-19 vaccine. The table came from immunoSEQ multiplex PCR; TCRdb's copy has only in-frame clones and leaves some out. In the table there are some 160,000 clones, around nine tenths of which are singletons. This specimen consisted of peripheral blood, obtained 28 days after the second AZD1222 dose. These receptors all come from an adult who received the AZD1222 COVID-19 vaccine.

The J gene is TRBJ2-2, the V gene TRBV19; D could derive from TRBD1 or TRBD2 (5 bases each). Germline CDR1 is LNHDA and CDR2 is SQIVND (reference sequence). The CDR3 is 14 residues long. The germline V and J ends were trimmed by 4 bases and 0 bases, with 6 bases remaining between them. The CDR3 loop is CASSTGPNTGELFF. In nucleotides, the CDR3 is TGTGCCAGTAGTACGGGACCGAACACCGGGGAGCTGTTTTTT.

This rearrangement joins TRBV4-3 to TRBJ1-2; perhaps TRBD1 as D (5 bases). V gave up 0 bases and J gave up 7 bases, with 18 bases separating them. The CDR3 has 16 residues. CDR1 is LGHNA and CDR2 is YSLEER in the germline V gene. In DNA form, the CDR3 reads TGCGCCAGCAGCCAAGATCGGTGGGGGTCGTTGGGTGGCTACACCTTC. Its translation: CASSQDRWGSLGGYTF.

The chain links TRBV11-2 to TRBJ1-2; D call uncertain. Germline V lookup: CDR1 SGHAT, CDR2 FQNNGV. V was cut by 1 base and J by 3 bases, with 9 bases left in between. This CDR3 is 14 amino acids long. CDR3 coding DNA: TGTGCCAGCAGCTTAGGGTCCGGGTACTATGGCTACACCTTC. Amino acids: CASSLGSGYYGYTF.

The rearrangement uses TRBV14 and TRBJ2-1, with no clear D. CDR1 SGHDN and CDR2 FVKESK come from the germline V gene. CDR3 length: 13 residues. V lost 4 bases and J lost 10, with 14 bases in between. CDR3 sequence reads: CASSPLGRREQFF. The CDR3 nucleotides are TGTGCCAGCAGCCCCCTGGGCCGTCGGGAGCAGTTCTTC.

V and J are TRBV9 and TRBJ2-1, with 9 positions matching TRBD1. The CDR3 has 15 residues. V dropped 1 base and J dropped 8; count of bases not matched to a gene: 7. The V gene's germline CDR1 is SGDLS and CDR2 YYNGEE. The CDR3: CASSVSGTGSDEQFF. For the CDR3, the DNA is TGTGCCAGCAGCGTATCCGGGACAGGGAGCGATGAGCAGTTCTTC.

This clone has just one count. The V gene is TRBV18, the J gene TRBJ2-1; D ambiguous. The CDR3 runs to 12 residues. The V end was cut by 8 bases, the J end by 10 bases, with 15 bases between. CDR1 and CDR2 from the germline V gene are KGHSH and LQKENI. The CDR3 bases are TGTGCCAGCGCCAGAGAAGACTTGGAGCAGTTCTTC. Protein product: CASAREDLEQFF.

This rearrangement joins TRBV29-1 to TRBJ2-7, with a weak D call TRBD2 (5 bases). The CDR3 covers 15 residues. The germline V gene encodes CDR1 SQVTM and CDR2 ANQGSEA. The V end was cut by 1 base, the J end by 2 bases, with 15 bases between. In nucleotides, the CDR3 is TGCAGCGTTGAAGGGATAAGAGGACTTACCTACGAGCAGTACTTC. Protein sequence: CSVEGIRGLTYEQYF.

This chain joins TRBV7-6 and TRBJ1-1; D is unresolved. CDR1 is SGHVS and CDR2 is FNYEAQ in the germline V gene. V was clipped by 5 bases and J by 4 bases, with 11 bases between them. The CDR3 runs to 13 residues. The CDR3 nucleotides are TGTGCCAGCAGCCCCGGGTCGTTCACTGAAGCTTTCTTT. Translation gives CASSPGSFTEAFF.

The chain is built from TRBV14 and TRBJ2-3; TRBD2 matches at 11 bases. Germline CDR1 SGHDN, CDR2 FVKESK. V gave up 3 bases and J gave up 3 bases; unmatched junction bases: 11. CDR3 size: 18 residues. Here the CDR3 reads CASSHPALSGGETDTQYF. The CDR3 DNA sequence: TGTGCCAGCAGCCATCCCGCCCTTAGCGGGGGGGAAACAGATACGCAGTATTTT.

The chain combines TRBV6-5 with TRBJ1-6; the D is unclear. CDR1 and CDR2 (germline): MNHEY, SVGAGI. V lost 4 bases, J lost 3 bases, and 10 bases lay in between. The CDR3 is 15 amino acids. The CDR3 sequence: CASSLLSYYNSPLHF. The DNA of the CDR3 is TGTGCCAGCAGTTTATTGTCCTACTATAATTCACCCCTCCACTTT.

This chain connects TRBV18 to TRBJ1-3; maybe TRBD1 (5 bases). This CDR3 spans 13 amino acids. Trimming shortened V by 6 bases and J by 3 bases, and 9 bases separated the two germline ends. Germline assignment: CDR1 KGHSH and CDR2 LQKENI. CDR3 sequence reads: CASSRDRGNTIYF. CDR3 in DNA: TGTGCCAGCTCCCGGGACCGTGGAAACACCATATATTTT.

This chain uses TRBV29-1 with TRBJ2-2, with D maybe TRBD1 (5 bases). Trimming left V 4 bases short and J 3 bases short, with 6 bases between. Germline assignment: CDR1 SQVTM and CDR2 ANQGSEA. CDR3 size: 12 residues. The CDR3 sequence is CSVVGHTGELFF. CDR3 coding DNA: TGCAGCGTTGTGGGGCACACCGGGGAGCTGTTTTTT.

This clone was seen only once. The chain is built from TRBV7-2 and TRBJ2-7; D is possibly TRBD2 (5 bases). Trimming removed 5 bases at V and 5 bases at J, with 16 bases between. This CDR3 comprises 14 residues. Germline V gene data show CDR1 as SGHTA and CDR2 as FQGNSA. The CDR3 region is CASSTQPRAHEQYF. CDR3 coding DNA: TGTGCCAGCAGCACTCAACCGAGGGCCCACGAGCAGTACTTC.

The chain is built from TRBV4-2 and TRBJ2-2, with D perhaps given as TRBD1 or TRBD2 (5 bases each). The germline V and J ends were trimmed by 8 bases and 4 bases, with 14 bases remaining between them. Germline loops: CDR1 LGHNA, CDR2 YNFKEQ. The CDR3 loop spans 14 amino acids. The CDR3 coding sequence is TGTGCCAGCGGCGGGCAGGGTAGCACCGGGGAGCTGTTTTTT. This encodes CASGGQGSTGELFF.

V usage is TRBV9 and J usage is TRBJ2-2, with TRBD2 matching over 9 bases. V lost 0 bases, J lost 6 bases, and 0 bases stayed unmatched. Germline values: CDR1 SGDLS, CDR2 YYNGEE. The CDR3 covers 14 residues. The CDR3 DNA follows: TGTGCCAGCAGCGTAGGCGGGGGGGCCGGGGAGCTGTTTTTT. Translation: CASSVGGGAGELFF. Together with reference TRBV9 and TRBJ2-2, the CDR3 gives the full variable domain: DSGVTQTPKHLITATGQRVTLRCSPRSGDLSVYWYQQSLDQGLQFLIQYYNGEERAKGNILERFSAQQFPDLHSELNLSSLELGDSALYFCASSVGGGAGELFFGEGSRLTVL.

The genes are TRBV11-3 and TRBJ2-5; 14 bases fit TRBD2. The CDR3 is 18 residues long. V shed 1 base and J 2 bases; nucleotides not matched to a gene: 6. From germline, CDR1 is SGHNT and CDR2 YENEEA. The CDR3 loop is CASSLGGLAGGPQETQYF. CDR3 nucleotides: TGTGCCAGCAGCTTAGGAGGACTAGCGGGGGGCCCACAAGAGACCCAGTACTTC.

V usage is TRBV5-1 and J usage is TRBJ2-6, with D perhaps matching TRBD1 (5 bases). The CDR3 sequence is 16 residues long. With 1 base removed from V and 0 bases from J, the gap between germline ends came to 8 bases. Looked up from germline, CDR1 is SGHRS and CDR2 is YFSETQ. The CDR3 DNA reads TGCGCCAGCAGCTTGAATCAGGGCTCTGGGGCCAACGTCCTGACTTTC. Its translation is CASSLNQGSGANVLTF. Full variable domain (remainder filled in from reference TRBV5-1 and TRBJ2-6): KAGVTQTPRYLIKTRGQQVTLSCSPISGHRSVSWYQQTPGQGLQFLFEYFSETQRNKGNFPGRFSGRQFSNSRSEMNVSTLELGDSALYLCASSLNQGSGANVLTFGAGSRLTVL.

This clone was picked up one time. The chain joins TRBV29-1 to TRBJ2-7; D is undetermined. V was cut by 6 bases and J by 0 bases, with 15 bases left in between. CDR3 size: 14 residues. From germline, CDR1 is SQVTM and CDR2 ANQGSEA. This CDR3 is CSVMVVLSSYEQYF. For the CDR3, the DNA is TGCAGCGTAATGGTGGTACTGAGCTCCTACGAGCAGTACTTC.

The V call is TRBV7-9, the J call TRBJ2-5; 7 nucleotides line up with TRBD1. With V trimmed by 5 bases and J by 5 bases, 11 bases remained unmatched. The germline V gene has CDR1 SEHNR and CDR2 FQNEAQ (reference sequence). The CDR3 extends over 15 amino acids. The CDR3 is CASSRTNTGAETQYF. In DNA form, the CDR3 reads TGTGCCAGCAGCCGTACCAACACAGGGGCGGAGACCCAGTACTTC.

V gene TRBV19 combines with J gene TRBJ1-4; D not resolved. This CDR3 region has 14 residues. V lost 10 bases and J lost 0, with 12 bases in between. The V gene's germline CDR1 is LNHDA and CDR2 SQIVND (reference sequence). The CDR3 reads CATESHATNEKLFF. CDR3 in DNA: TGTGCCACCGAGAGCCATGCAACTAATGAAAAACTGTTTTTT.

CDR3 sequence: CASSQDLPENYGYTF. In nucleotides, the CDR3 is TGCGCCAGCAGCCAAGATCTCCCGGAAAACTATGGCTACACCTTC. The chain uses TRBV4-3 and TRBJ1-2; no clear D. The V end was cut by 0 bases, the J end by 2 bases, with 10 bases between. The CDR3 sequence is 15 residues long. The germline gives CDR1 LGHNA, CDR2 YSLEER.

The chain carries TRBV7-9 and TRBJ2-3; tentatively, D is TRBD1 (5 bases). Germline V gives CDR1 SEHNR, CDR2 FQNEAQ (reference sequence). V gave up 5 bases and J gave up 2 bases, with 11 bases separating them. This CDR3 comprises 14 residues. Here the CDR3 reads CASSLLTVTDTQYF. CDR3 DNA: TGTGCCAGCAGCCTATTGACAGTCACAGATACGCAGTATTTT.

V gene TRBV11-2 combines with J gene TRBJ1-1; 9 bases agree with TRBD1. CDR1 is SGHAT and CDR2 is FQNNGV in the germline V gene. V lost 0 bases and J lost 4; bases outside the gene matches: 6. The length of the CDR3 is 16 residues. CDR3 coding DNA: TGTGCCAGCAGCTTAGATTGGACAGGGGTGGGCACTGAAGCTTTCTTT. This codes for CASSLDWTGVGTEAFF.